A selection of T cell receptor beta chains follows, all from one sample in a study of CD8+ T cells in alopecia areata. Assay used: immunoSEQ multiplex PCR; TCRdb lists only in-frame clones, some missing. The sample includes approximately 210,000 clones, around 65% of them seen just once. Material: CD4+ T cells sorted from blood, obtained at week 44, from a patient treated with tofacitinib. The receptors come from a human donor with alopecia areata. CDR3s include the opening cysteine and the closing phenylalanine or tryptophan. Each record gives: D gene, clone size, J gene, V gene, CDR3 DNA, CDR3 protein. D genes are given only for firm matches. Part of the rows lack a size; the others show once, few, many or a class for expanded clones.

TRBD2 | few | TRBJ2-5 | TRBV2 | TGTGCCGTACGTAGCGGGGAACAAGAGACCCAGTACTTC | CAVRSGEQETQYF
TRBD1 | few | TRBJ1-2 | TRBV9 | TGTGCCAGCAGCGCCCGGGACAGGACCGCCTACACCTTC | CASSARDRTAYTF
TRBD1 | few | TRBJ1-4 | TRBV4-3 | TGCGCCAGCAGTAACCGGGACAGGGGAGAAAAACTGTTTTTT | CASSNRDRGEKLFF
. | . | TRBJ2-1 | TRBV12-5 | TGTGCTAGTGGTCCCGTTTATTCCTACAATGAGCAGTTCTTC | CASGPVYSYNEQFF
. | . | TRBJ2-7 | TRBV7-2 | TGTGCCAGCAGCTTTGCAGCCGTGTACGAGCAGTACTTC | CASSFAAVYEQYF
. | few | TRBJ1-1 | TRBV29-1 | TGCAGCGTTGAACGTCCGCTGAACACTGAAGCTTTCTTT | CSVERPLNTEAFF
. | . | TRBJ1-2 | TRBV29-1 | TGCAGCGTTGAGCAGGCAAGCGGCTACACCTTC | CSVEQASGYTF
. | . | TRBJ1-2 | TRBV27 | TGTGCCAGCAGTTTATCGGGGGGCGGCTATGGCTACACCTTC | CASSLSGGGYGYTF
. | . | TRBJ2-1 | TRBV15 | TGTGCCACCAGCAGGTACAATGAGCAGTTCTTC | CATSRYNEQFF
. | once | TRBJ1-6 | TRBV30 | TGTGCCTGGAGTGTTTCTGTAAAGGATTCACCCCTCCACTTT | CAWSVSVKDSPLHF
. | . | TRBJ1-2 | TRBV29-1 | TGCAGCGTTGAAATCGGCCCTAACTATGGCTACACCTTC | CSVEIGPNYGYTF
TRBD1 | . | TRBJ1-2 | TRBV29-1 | TGCAGCGTTGAAGAGCAAAGGACAGGCTATGGCTACACCTTC | CSVEEQRTGYGYTF
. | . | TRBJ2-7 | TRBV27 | TGTGCCAGCAGTTTTGACAGGGAGGGCTACGAGCAGTACTTC | CASSFDREGYEQYF
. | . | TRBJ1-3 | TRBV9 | TGTGCCAGCAGCGTAGGGGCAGGGTCATTCCGGGGAAACACCATATATTTT | CASSVGAGSFRGNTIYF
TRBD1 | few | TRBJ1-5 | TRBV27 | TGTGCCAGCAGTCCTTGGACAGGCCTCGGGGGCAATCAGCCCCAGCATTTT | CASSPWTGLGGNQPQHF
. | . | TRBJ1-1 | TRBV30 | TGTGCCTGGAGTGTGGGTCGGAACACTGAAGCTTTCTTT | CAWSVGRNTEAFF
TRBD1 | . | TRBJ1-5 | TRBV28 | TGTGCCAGCAGATCAATTCCCTCGGACAGGCACTATAGCAATCAGCCCCAGCATTTT | CASRSIPSDRHYSNQPQHF
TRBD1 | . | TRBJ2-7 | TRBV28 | TGTGCCAGCAGCCTCACGGGACAGGGTCTCCACGAGCAGTACTTC | CASSLTGQGLHEQYF
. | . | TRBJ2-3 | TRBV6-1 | TGTGCCAGCAGTGAAGGGCTAGAGACGCAGTATTTT | CASSEGLETQYF
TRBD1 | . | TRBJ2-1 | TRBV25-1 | TGTGCCAGCAGCCTCCACCGGCTACAGGGGGCGCCGGGGGATGAGCAGTTCTTC | CASSLHRLQGAPGDEQFF
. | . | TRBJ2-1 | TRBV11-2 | TGTGCCAGCAGCTTGTTGAGGGGGTACAATGAGCAGTTCTTC | CASSLLRGYNEQFF
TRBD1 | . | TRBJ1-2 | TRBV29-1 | TGCAGCGCCCGGGACAGGGATTGGAACTATGGCTACACCTTC | CSARDRDWNYGYTF
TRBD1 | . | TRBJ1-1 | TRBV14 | TGTGCCAGCAGCCAACGACAGGGGAACACTGAAGCTTTCTTT | CASSQRQGNTEAFF
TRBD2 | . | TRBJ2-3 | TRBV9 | TGTGCCAGCAGCGGCTCTAGCGGGGTGAGCACAGATACGCAGTATTTT | CASSGSSGVSTDTQYF
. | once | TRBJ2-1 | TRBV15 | TGTGCCACCAGCAGAGAGTTAATGACCGAGCAGTTCTTC | CATSRELMTEQFF
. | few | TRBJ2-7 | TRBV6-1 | TGTGCCAGCAGTTCCCCGGAGGGGATAGGAGAGCAGTACTTC | CASSSPEGIGEQYF
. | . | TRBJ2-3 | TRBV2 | TGTGCCAGCAGTGAGGGCAGGAGCACAGATACGCAGTATTTT | CASSEGRSTDTQYF
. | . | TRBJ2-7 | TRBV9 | TGTGCCAGCAGCGTAGTAGGAGGGTTTCTCGGCGAGCAGTACTTC | CASSVVGGFLGEQYF
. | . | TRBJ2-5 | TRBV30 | TGTGCCTGGAGTGTACTATCAGAGACCCAGTACTTC | CAWSVLSETQYF
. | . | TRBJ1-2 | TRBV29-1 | TGCAGCGTCCGCCGGGCCCCAGGTGGCCGTGGAGGCTACACCTTC | CSVRRAPGGRGGYTF
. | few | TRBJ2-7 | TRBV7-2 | TGTGCCAGCAGCTCGTTAAAAGGCGCTTCCTACGAGCAGTACTTC | CASSSLKGASYEQYF
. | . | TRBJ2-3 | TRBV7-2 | TGTGCCAGCAGCTTTTCCCTCCTTAGCACAGATACGCAGTATTTT | CASSFSLLSTDTQYF
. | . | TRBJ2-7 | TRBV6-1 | TGTGCCAGCAGTGAAGCGCGGGGACTTCCGAGCTACGAGCAGTACTTC | CASSEARGLPSYEQYF
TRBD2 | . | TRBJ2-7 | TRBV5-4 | TGTGCCAGCAGCCGGGGGGGCGGAGACTACGAGCAGTACTTC | CASSRGGGDYEQYF
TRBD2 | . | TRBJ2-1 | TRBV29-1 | TGCAGCGTTTACGGGACTAGCGGTAGCTCCTACAATGAGCAGTTCTTC | CSVYGTSGSSYNEQFF
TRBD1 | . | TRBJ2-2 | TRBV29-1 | TGCAGCGCTCGAGGACAGGGGGCCTCCGGGGAGCTGTTTTTT | CSARGQGASGELFF
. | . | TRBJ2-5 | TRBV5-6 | TGTGCCAGCAGCTACCAAGAGACCCAGTACTTC | CASSYQETQYF
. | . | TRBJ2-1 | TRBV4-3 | TGCGCCAGCAGCCAAGTTAGCGCCGCCTACAATGAGCAGTTCTTC | CASSQVSAAYNEQFF
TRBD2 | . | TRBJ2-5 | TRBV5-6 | TGTGCCAGCAGCCCCCGGCGGGGGTACCAAGAGACCCAGTACTTC | CASSPRRGYQETQYF